One and the same sample provided the 5 T cell receptor beta chains below, sequenced in a study of cytotoxic CD8 clonotypes in ibrutinib-treated CLL. Some clones are missing from TCRdb's copy, which holds only in-frame ones; the method was immunoSEQ multiplex PCR. The sample has 150,000 to 200,000 clones; 84% are singletons. Sequences were derived from PBMCs, sampled after 24 months of ibrutinib treatment. These receptors originate from a human donor with chronic lymphocytic leukemia.

The chain combines TRBV11-1 with TRBJ1-1; D unclear. Germline V gives CDR1 SGHAT, CDR2 FQDESV (reference sequence). This CDR3 has 14 residues. Trimming pared 5 bases from V and 2 bases from J, leaving 12 bases between. CDR3 protein: CASSPQNGNTEAFF. The CDR3, as DNA: TGTGCCAGCAGCCCCCAGAATGGAAACACTGAAGCTTTCTTT.

The chain uses TRBV15 and TRBJ1-1; perhaps TRBD1 as D (6 bases). CDR3 length: 15 residues. Germline V lookup: CDR1 LNHNV, CDR2 YYDKDF (reference sequence). V lost 9 bases and J lost 4, with 21 bases in between. CDR3 nucleotides: TGTGCCACAGCGGGCAGGACAGTTCTTCCCACTGAAGCTTTCTTT. Its protein is CATAGRTVLPTEAFF.

V and J are TRBV12-5 and TRBJ2-3; 7 bases fit TRBD1. Germline V gives CDR1 LGHNT, CDR2 FRNRAP. After removal of 2 bases from V and 6 bases from J, the junction contained 11 bases not matched to a gene. The CDR3 runs to 16 residues. The CDR3 loop reads CASGLQMTGSIDTQYF. DNA for the CDR3: TGTGCTAGTGGTTTGCAGATGACAGGGAGCATCGATACGCAGTATTTT.

This clone is a singleton in its sample. The V gene is TRBV11-3, the J gene TRBJ2-1; no definite D call. Deletions cut 0 bases from V and 8 bases from J, with 11 bases between. Germline lookup yields CDR1 SGHNT and CDR2 YENEEA. The CDR3 extends over 14 amino acids. CDR3 bases: TGTGCCAGCAGCTTAGATGGGGTGGTCGATGAGCAGTTCTTC. Translating gives CASSLDGVVDEQFF.

The gene calls are TRBV5-1 and TRBJ2-7; 9 bases are shared with TRBD1. Trimming cost V 5 bases and J 0 bases; bases outside gene matches: 6. In germline, CDR1 is SGHRS, CDR2 YFSETQ. The CDR3 totals 15 residues. CDR3 nucleotides: TGCGCCAGCAGTTTAACAGGGGGCTACTCCTACGAGCAGTACTTC. This codes for CASSLTGGYSYEQYF.